The table lists the clone carrying this TCR beta chain with many counts. Its antigen is as yet unknown. This sample is drawn from a study of response to subunit inactivated influenza vaccine. This CDR3 comprises 15 residues. Trimming took 5 bases from V and 6 from J, leaving 18 bases between them. General study results and limits: Seasonal influenza vaccination, on each occasion, was suggested by the authors to recruit few new T cells.

TCRdb independently ran MiXCR on the RT-PCR reads; one entry per CDR3 protein. The data show 150,000 or so distinct CDR3 sequences, with around 11% seen just once and about 40% held by the top ten. The sequencing used CD8+ T cells sorted from PBMCs, collected around 25 months after vaccination. The chain is built from TRBV12-3 or TRBV12-4 and TRBJ2-3; either TRBD1 or TRBD2 may supply D (6 bases each). The TCR sequence derives from a man aged 45-69 years who received an inactivated influenza vaccine. The CDR3 protein is CASSPGTRGYDTQYF. The CDR3 region has the DNA TGTGCCAGCAGTCCTGGGACACGGGGGTACGATACGCAGTATTTT.